This T cell receptor (beta chain) was sequenced for a study of cytomegalovirus exposure and HLA in healthy donors. The germline V gene encodes CDR1 MGHRA and CDR2 YSYEKL. The CDR3 loop spans 18 amino acids. Trimming took 1 base from V and 3 from J; bases not matched to a gene: 13. PCR used 60 Vbeta primers and 13 Jbeta primers. Sequenced by immunoSEQ multiplex PCR; TCRdb stores in-frame clones only, minus some. The sample contains some 150,000 clones, around 77% of which appear only once. The sample comprised PBMCs. The chain is built from TRBV4-1 and TRBJ2-7; 9 nucleotides agree with TRBD2. The sequence came from a woman in her 30s in good health and CMV-seronegative. The CDR3 nucleotides are TGCGCCAGCAGCCAAGTAGTTAGCGGGAGCCATGTGGTCTACGAGCAGTACTTC. It yields the protein CASSQVVSGSHVVYEQYF.